The 14 T cell receptor beta chains below come from one sample, sequenced in a study of identical twins. From the 5' RACE reads, TCRdb called clonotypes with MiXCR, one entry per CDR3 protein. This sample has approximately 260,000 distinct CDR3 sequences, with 6.5% to 9.5% found just once. These sequences were also reported in another study, on yellow fever vaccine responses in identical twins.

Sequenced material: CD8+ T cells sorted from blood. The receptors here all came from a woman between 18 and 29 years old in good health.

The chain links TRBV11-2 to TRBJ2-1, with D unresolved. The CDR3 is 14 amino acids. Germline CDR1 SGHAT, CDR2 FQNNGV. The ends were cut back, 1 base at V and 6 bases at J, with 10 bases in the middle. The CDR3 spells CASSLAWFGNEQFF. CDR3 DNA sequence: TGTGCCAGCAGCTTAGCATGGTTTGGCAATGAGCAGTTCTTC.

CDR3 sequence reads: CASRVGVETQYF. CDR3 DNA sequence: TGTGCCAGCAGGGTAGGGGTGGAGACCCAGTACTTC. The gene calls are TRBV25-1 and TRBJ2-5; tentatively, D is TRBD1 (5 bases). The CDR3 consists of 12 residues. The germline CDR1 and CDR2 sequences are MGHDK and SYGVNS. Trimming stripped 6 bases from V and 5 bases from J, with 10 bases between.

This clonotype occurred many times. This rearrangement joins TRBV7-9 to TRBJ2-7; 11 bases line up with TRBD2. CDR3 length equals 15 residues. Germline trimming cut 5 bases from V and 4 bases from J; bases unmatched to any gene: 7. Germline CDR1 and CDR2: SEHNR and FQNEAQ (reference sequence). As DNA, the CDR3 is TGTGCCAGCAGCCCGACTAGCGGGAAACGGTACGAGCAGTACTTC. It encodes CASSPTSGKRYEQYF. Combining the CDR3 with reference TRBV7-9 and TRBJ2-7 gives the whole variable domain DTGVSQNPRHKITKRGQNVTFRCDPISEHNRLYWYRQTLGQGPEFLTYFQNEAQLEKSRLLSDRFSAERPKGSFSTLEIQRTEQGDSAMYLCASSPTSGKRYEQYFGPGTRLTVT.

This clonotype was counted at least ten times. The chain uses TRBV15 and TRBJ2-7; D might be TRBD1 (6 bases). The ends were cut back, 0 bases at V and 3 bases at J, with 12 bases in the middle. This CDR3 region has 15 residues. Germline loops: CDR1 LNHNV, CDR2 YYDKDF (reference sequence). The CDR3 sequence: CATSRDFTGLYEQYF. The CDR3 DNA reads TGTGCCACCAGCAGAGATTTCACAGGGCTCTACGAGCAGTACTTC.

Only a few counts were recorded for this clonotype. J is TRBJ1-5 and V is TRBV28; TRBD1 matches 7 bases. Germline V gene data show CDR1 as MDHEN and CDR2 as SYDVKM. The CDR3 contains 14 residues. J lost 3 bases, V lost 5 bases, and 4 bases had no gene match. CDR3 sequence (DNA): TGTGCCAGCAGTCTGGACAGGCCCAATCAGCCCCAGCATTTT. Translated, it gives CASSLDRPNQPQHF.

The J gene is TRBJ2-3, the V gene TRBV12-3 or TRBV12-4; the D is unclear. The V gene lost 3 bases and the J gene lost 2 bases, with 24 bases spanning the gap. The CDR3 has 19 amino acids. DNA of the CDR3: TGTGCCAGCAGTTTGCCCCCGGGTTCCGGGCCAACTTTCACAGATACGCAGTATTTT. Translating it yields CASSLPPGSGPTFTDTQYF.

There are many counts of this clonotype. The chain uses TRBV7-3 and TRBJ2-7, with TRBD2 identical over 8 bases. The length of the CDR3 is 13 residues. The ends lost 3 bases at V and 6 bases at J; junction bases unmatched: 4. Germline-derived CDR1 and CDR2 are SGHTA and FQGTGA. The CDR3 region has the DNA TGTGCCAGCAGCTTCGGGACTAGTAGCGAGCAGTACTTC. Translated, it gives CASSFGTSSEQYF.

CDR3 residues: CSATPTGVYNEQFF. The CDR3 DNA sequence: TGCAGTGCAACCCCGACTGGGGTCTACAATGAGCAGTTCTTC. V is TRBV20-1 and J is TRBJ2-1, with unresolved D. The V gene lost 6 bases and the J gene lost 3 bases, with 15 bases spanning the gap. This CDR3 has 14 amino acids. Germline CDR1 is DFQATT and CDR2 is SNEGSKA (reference sequence).

This clonotype was recorded at least ten times. CDR3 in DNA: TGTGCCAGCACTAACGAGTTAGCCCCCTACGAGCAGTACTTC. This translates into CASTNELAPYEQYF. The V gene is TRBV27, the J gene TRBJ2-7; D gene unclear. Per the germline V gene, CDR1 is MNHEY and CDR2 is SMNVEV (reference sequence). CDR3 size: 14 residues. V dropped 7 bases and J dropped 2 bases, with 15 bases sitting between them.

The chain joins TRBV2 to TRBJ1-1; 8 bases are shared with TRBD1. Germline lookup yields CDR1 SNHLY and CDR2 FYNNEI. This CDR3 region has 15 residues. With 6 bases clipped from V and 5 bases from J, the junction kept 11 bases outside the gene matches. This CDR3 reads CASRVGQGLGTEAFF. The CDR3 nucleotides are TGTGCCAGCAGGGTAGGACAGGGCCTGGGGACTGAAGCTTTCTTT.

This clonotype has more than one count but fewer than ten. The chain is built from TRBV2 and TRBJ2-5; 8 bases match TRBD2. The CDR3 is made up of 16 amino acids. Germline V gene sequence: CDR1 SNHLY, CDR2 FYNNEI. V was pared by 4 bases and J by 2 bases, with 9 bases of the junction left unmatched. CDR3 amino acids: CASSGGSGSGQETQYF. DNA for the CDR3: TGTGCCAGCAGTGGGGGCAGCGGGAGTGGGCAAGAGACCCAGTACTTC.

Many counts were recorded for this clonotype. The V gene is TRBV29-1, the J gene TRBJ2-5, with 11 positions matching TRBD2. Losses at the gene ends were 6 bases for V and 2 bases for J; bases not matched to a gene: 14. The CDR3 totals 17 residues. Per the germline V gene, CDR1 is SQVTM and CDR2 is ANQGSEA. This chain's CDR3 is CSVVTGTSGEGQETQYF. In nucleotides, the CDR3 is TGCAGCGTCGTTACCGGGACTAGCGGCGAGGGGCAAGAGACCCAGTACTTC.

This clonotype was detected once. A much more abundant neighbour one base away suggests this may be a read error. V usage is TRBV10-3 and J usage is TRBJ2-7; D is undetermined. Trimming shortened V by 5 bases and J by 3 bases, and 11 bases separated the two germline ends. The CDR3 has 13 amino acids. Germline V gene sequence: CDR1 ENHRY, CDR2 SYGVKD. The CDR3 DNA reads as TGTGCCATCAGTAAGGTAGGGAACTACGAGCAGTACTTC. It encodes CAISKVGNYEQYF.

The chain recombines TRBV28 with TRBJ2-2, with TRBD2 identical over 8 bases. The CDR3 runs to 16 residues. V dropped 7 bases and J dropped 7; count of bases not matched to a gene: 14. Germline assignment: CDR1 MDHEN and CDR2 SYDVKM. The DNA for the CDR3 is TGTGCCAGCACGAACGGGGGGGCCTCCTTGAACGGGGAGCTGTTTTTT. Encoded protein: CASTNGGASLNGELFF.